A selection of T cell receptor beta chains follows, all from one sample in a study of cytomegalovirus exposure and HLA in healthy donors. The method was immunoSEQ multiplex PCR; TCRdb's version includes in-frame clones alone and lacks a portion of them. The repertoire includes roughly 110,000 clones, about four fifths of them detected once, and approximately 2.6% sits in the top ten. Material for sequencing was PBMCs. Receptor source: a man younger than 45 in good health and CMV-seropositive. CDR3s include the opening cysteine and the closing phenylalanine or tryptophan. A D gene is named only where the DNA matches it firmly. Clone size is shown for a subset of rows, as once, few, many or a class of expanded clone.

v_call: TRBV6-5; d_call: TRBD2; j_call: TRBJ2-1; clone_size: .; cdr3_aa: CASSYSSSGMDNEQFF; cdr3_nt: TGTGCCAGCAGTTACTCGAGCAGCGGGATGGACAATGAGCAGTTCTTC
v_call: TRBV9; d_call: TRBD2; j_call: TRBJ2-6; clone_size: .; cdr3_aa: CASSTGLVAGALANVLTF; cdr3_nt: TGTGCCAGCAGCACCGGGCTAGTAGCGGGGGCCCTAGCCAACGTCCTGACTTTC
v_call: TRBV4-1; d_call: TRBD1; j_call: TRBJ1-6; clone_size: few; cdr3_aa: CASSRASGGSSPLHF; cdr3_nt: TGCGCCAGCAGCCGAGCCTCAGGGGGCAGTTCACCCCTCCACTTT
v_call: TRBV10-3; d_call: .; j_call: TRBJ1-2; clone_size: .; cdr3_aa: CAISGGKSRDGYTF; cdr3_nt: TGTGCCATCAGTGGCGGGAAGTCGAGGGATGGCTACACCTTC
v_call: TRBV15; d_call: .; j_call: TRBJ1-1; clone_size: .; cdr3_aa: CATSRVQLRTEAFF; cdr3_nt: TGTGCCACCAGCAGAGTTCAGCTGAGGACTGAAGCTTTCTTT
v_call: TRBV19; d_call: TRBD2; j_call: TRBJ2-1; clone_size: .; cdr3_aa: CASSISSGGAYEQFF; cdr3_nt: TGTGCCAGTAGTATCTCTAGCGGGGGGGCCTATGAGCAGTTCTTC
v_call: TRBV30; d_call: .; j_call: TRBJ1-2; clone_size: .; cdr3_aa: CAWNQIRGGYTF; cdr3_nt: TGTGCCTGGAATCAGATCCGGGGAGGCTACACCTTC
v_call: TRBV30; d_call: TRBD2; j_call: TRBJ2-1; clone_size: .; cdr3_aa: CAWMGLAGGRGYNEQFF; cdr3_nt: TGTGCCTGGATGGGACTAGCGGGGGGGCGGGGATACAATGAGCAGTTCTTC
v_call: TRBV5-5; d_call: TRBD1; j_call: TRBJ2-7; clone_size: .; cdr3_aa: CASSGTVYEQYF; cdr3_nt: TGTGCCAGCAGCGGGACAGTCTACGAGCAGTACTTC
v_call: TRBV2; d_call: .; j_call: TRBJ2-5; clone_size: .; cdr3_aa: CAGHPGQETQYF; cdr3_nt: TGTGCCGGTCACCCCGGGCAAGAGACCCAGTACTTC
v_call: TRBV19; d_call: .; j_call: TRBJ1-4; clone_size: .; cdr3_aa: CASSADRRATNEKLFF; cdr3_nt: TGTGCCAGTAGTGCTGACAGGCGTGCAACTAATGAAAAACTGTTTTTT
v_call: TRBV5-1; d_call: .; j_call: TRBJ2-3; clone_size: .; cdr3_aa: CASSPQGPSTDTQYF; cdr3_nt: TGCGCCAGCAGCCCCCAGGGGCCGAGCACAGATACGCAGTATTTT
v_call: TRBV5-4; d_call: .; j_call: TRBJ2-1; clone_size: .; cdr3_aa: CASSLGGGTANEVGQFF; cdr3_nt: TGTGCCAGCAGCTTGGGAGGCGGGACTGCGAATGAGGTAGGGCAGTTCTTC
v_call: TRBV15; d_call: .; j_call: TRBJ2-3; clone_size: .; cdr3_aa: CATTGSTDTQYF; cdr3_nt: TGTGCCACCACCGGTAGCACAGATACGCAGTATTTT
v_call: TRBV4-2; d_call: .; j_call: TRBJ1-1; clone_size: .; cdr3_aa: CASSQAVGGWWTEAFF; cdr3_nt: TGTGCCAGCAGCCAAGCAGTGGGGGGATGGTGGACTGAAGCTTTCTTT
v_call: TRBV6-6; d_call: .; j_call: TRBJ1-4; clone_size: .; cdr3_aa: CASSDPSVSHEKLFF; cdr3_nt: TGTGCCAGCAGCGACCCTAGTGTTTCGCATGAAAAACTGTTTTTT
v_call: TRBV5-1; d_call: .; j_call: TRBJ2-1; clone_size: .; cdr3_aa: CASSGPPRGFGNEQFF; cdr3_nt: TGCGCCAGCAGCGGACCCCCCCGGGGATTTGGCAATGAGCAGTTCTTC
v_call: TRBV23-1; d_call: TRBD1; j_call: TRBJ1-1; clone_size: .; cdr3_aa: CASSQPRQPRTGDTEAFF; cdr3_nt: TGCGCCAGCAGTCAACCCCGCCAACCCCGGACAGGGGATACTGAAGCTTTCTTT
v_call: TRBV5-6; d_call: .; j_call: TRBJ2-7; clone_size: .; cdr3_aa: CASSLGQTPYEQYF; cdr3_nt: TGTGCCAGCAGCTTGGGACAGACTCCTTACGAGCAGTACTTC
v_call: TRBV27; d_call: TRBD2; j_call: TRBJ2-1; clone_size: .; cdr3_aa: CASSLSSGGNEQFF; cdr3_nt: TGTGCCAGCAGTTTATCGTCGGGGGGGAATGAGCAGTTCTTC
v_call: TRBV4-2; d_call: TRBD1; j_call: TRBJ1-2; clone_size: .; cdr3_aa: CASSQEDRGRVF; cdr3_nt: TGTGCCAGCAGCCAAGAAGACAGGGGAAGGGTCTTC
v_call: TRBV7-8; d_call: .; j_call: TRBJ2-5; clone_size: few; cdr3_aa: CASSLNSETQYF; cdr3_nt: TGTGCCAGCAGCTTAAATTCTGAGACCCAGTACTTC
v_call: TRBV25-1; d_call: TRBD1; j_call: TRBJ1-1; clone_size: few; cdr3_aa: CASSLETGDGAFF; cdr3_nt: TGTGCCAGCAGTTTGGAGACAGGGGATGGAGCTTTCTTT
v_call: TRBV5-1; d_call: TRBD2; j_call: TRBJ2-1; clone_size: few; cdr3_aa: CASSGLATYNEQFF; cdr3_nt: TGCGCCAGCAGCGGACTAGCGACCTACAATGAGCAGTTCTTC
v_call: TRBV30; d_call: .; j_call: TRBJ1-2; clone_size: .; cdr3_aa: CAWSEVSGGYTF; cdr3_nt: TGTGCCTGGAGTGAGGTATCGGGGGGCTACACCTTC
v_call: TRBV19; d_call: .; j_call: TRBJ1-2; clone_size: .; cdr3_aa: CSGYGYTF; cdr3_nt: TGTTCCGGCTATGGCTACACCTTC
v_call: TRBV6-4; d_call: TRBD1; j_call: TRBJ2-6; clone_size: .; cdr3_aa: CASSDFSAAGGSGANGLTF; cdr3_nt: TGTGCCAGCAGTGACTTTTCCGCGGCAGGGGGCTCTGGGGCCAACGGCCTGACTTTC
v_call: TRBV5-1; d_call: .; j_call: TRBJ1-1; clone_size: .; cdr3_aa: CASSPGQTNTEAFF; cdr3_nt: TGCGCCAGCAGCCCAGGACAGACGAACACTGAAGCTTTCTTT
v_call: TRBV7-3; d_call: TRBD2; j_call: TRBJ2-5; clone_size: .; cdr3_aa: CASSLLAGGPIETQYF; cdr3_nt: TGTGCCAGCAGCTTGCTAGCGGGGGGGCCGATTGAGACCCAGTACTTC
v_call: TRBV6-5; d_call: TRBD1; j_call: TRBJ2-7; clone_size: .; cdr3_aa: CASSTGQADSYEQYF; cdr3_nt: TGTGCCAGCAGTACCGGACAGGCCGACTCCTACGAGCAGTACTTC
v_call: TRBV6-6; d_call: .; j_call: TRBJ1-5; clone_size: .; cdr3_aa: CASSFRVNGNQPQHF; cdr3_nt: TGTGCCAGCAGTTTCAGGGTGAACGGCAATCAGCCCCAGCATTTT
v_call: TRBV5-5; d_call: .; j_call: TRBJ1-4; clone_size: .; cdr3_aa: CASRRTGTTNEKLFF; cdr3_nt: TGTGCCAGCAGAAGAACCGGGACAACTAATGAAAAACTGTTTTTT
v_call: TRBV7-9; d_call: TRBD1; j_call: TRBJ1-2; clone_size: .; cdr3_aa: CASSLRQGMNGYTF; cdr3_nt: TGTGCCAGCAGCTTACGACAGGGGATGAATGGCTACACCTTC
v_call: TRBV9; d_call: .; j_call: TRBJ2-2; clone_size: .; cdr3_aa: CASGPGGPTGELFF; cdr3_nt: TGTGCCAGCGGACCGGGCGGGCCCACCGGGGAGCTGTTTTTT
v_call: TRBV11-2; d_call: .; j_call: TRBJ1-5; clone_size: few; cdr3_aa: CASSLDTGIGQPQHF; cdr3_nt: TGTGCCAGCAGCCTCGACACAGGGATTGGCCAGCCCCAGCATTTT
v_call: TRBV11-2; d_call: .; j_call: TRBJ1-5; clone_size: .; cdr3_aa: CASSHPVQGVPDQPQHF; cdr3_nt: TGTGCCAGCAGCCACCCGGTACAGGGAGTACCGGATCAGCCCCAGCATTTT
v_call: TRBV11-3; d_call: TRBD1; j_call: TRBJ2-5; clone_size: .; cdr3_aa: CASQSRGSGETQYF; cdr3_nt: TGTGCCAGCCAGTCCAGGGGGTCGGGAGAGACCCAGTACTTC
v_call: TRBV9; d_call: .; j_call: TRBJ2-3; clone_size: .; cdr3_aa: CASSVAGVPTDTQYF; cdr3_nt: TGTGCCAGCAGCGTAGCGGGGGTCCCCACAGATACGCAGTATTTT
v_call: TRBV5-1; d_call: .; j_call: TRBJ1-2; clone_size: .; cdr3_aa: CASSLTGPDGYTF; cdr3_nt: TGCGCCAGCAGCCTGACAGGTCCAGATGGCTACACCTTC
v_call: TRBV10-3; d_call: TRBD2; j_call: TRBJ2-5; clone_size: .; cdr3_aa: CAIGGGYRQETQYF; cdr3_nt: TGTGCCATCGGCGGGGGATACAGGCAAGAGACCCAGTACTTC
v_call: TRBV11-1; d_call: .; j_call: TRBJ2-7; clone_size: .; cdr3_aa: CASSSRGSEQYF; cdr3_nt: TGTGCCAGCAGCTCTAGGGGGAGCGAGCAGTACTTC
v_call: TRBV7-9; d_call: .; j_call: TRBJ1-1; clone_size: .; cdr3_aa: CASSRSEAFF; cdr3_nt: TGTGCCAGCAGCCGGAGTGAAGCTTTCTTT
v_call: TRBV5-6; d_call: TRBD1; j_call: TRBJ2-7; clone_size: .; cdr3_aa: CASSLWDRPLGEQYF; cdr3_nt: TGTGCCAGCAGCTTATGGGACAGGCCTCTGGGAGAGCAGTACTTC